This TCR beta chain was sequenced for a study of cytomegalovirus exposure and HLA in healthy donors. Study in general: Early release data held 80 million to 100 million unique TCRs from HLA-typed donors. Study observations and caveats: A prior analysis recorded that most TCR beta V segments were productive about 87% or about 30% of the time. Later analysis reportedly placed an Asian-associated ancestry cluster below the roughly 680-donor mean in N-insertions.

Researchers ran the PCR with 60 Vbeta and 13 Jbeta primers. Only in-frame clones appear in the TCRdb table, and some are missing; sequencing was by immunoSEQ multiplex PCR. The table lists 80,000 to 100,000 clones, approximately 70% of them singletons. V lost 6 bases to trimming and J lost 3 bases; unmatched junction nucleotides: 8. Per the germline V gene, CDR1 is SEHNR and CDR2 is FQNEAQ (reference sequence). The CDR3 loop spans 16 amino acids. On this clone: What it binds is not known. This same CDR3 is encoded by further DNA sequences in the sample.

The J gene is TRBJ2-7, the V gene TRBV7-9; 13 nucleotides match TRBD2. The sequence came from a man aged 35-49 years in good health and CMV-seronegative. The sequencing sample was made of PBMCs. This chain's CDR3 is CASSHPRLAGGYEQYF. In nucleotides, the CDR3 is TGTGCCAGCAGTCACCCTCGACTAGCGGGGGGCTACGAGCAGTACTTC.